This T cell receptor beta chain was sequenced in a study of blood T cell repertoires in COVID-19. Looking at the study overall: Samples taken during acute and convalescent COVID-19 were collected in the United States, Italy and Spain. The cDNA or gDNA used as material had been derived from T cells, B-cell-depleted T cells, or PBMCs.

Germline values: CDR1 MNHEY, CDR2 SVGAGI. After removal of 0 bases from V and 2 bases from J, the junction contained 2 bases not matched to a gene. This CDR3 has 15 amino acids. Clones were sequenced by immunoSEQ multiplex PCR, and TCRdb holds only the in-frame ones, with some missing. The sample lists roughly 200,000 clones, about 93% occurring once. Sequencing used peripheral blood. This TCR derives from a man aged 45 to 65 with acute or convalescent COVID-19. The V and J genes are TRBV6-5 and TRBJ1-2; 8 bases are shared with TRBD1. CDR3 coding DNA: TGTGCCAGCAGTTACTCGGCAGGGGGCAACTATGGCTACACCTTC. It specifies CASSYSAGGNYGYTF.